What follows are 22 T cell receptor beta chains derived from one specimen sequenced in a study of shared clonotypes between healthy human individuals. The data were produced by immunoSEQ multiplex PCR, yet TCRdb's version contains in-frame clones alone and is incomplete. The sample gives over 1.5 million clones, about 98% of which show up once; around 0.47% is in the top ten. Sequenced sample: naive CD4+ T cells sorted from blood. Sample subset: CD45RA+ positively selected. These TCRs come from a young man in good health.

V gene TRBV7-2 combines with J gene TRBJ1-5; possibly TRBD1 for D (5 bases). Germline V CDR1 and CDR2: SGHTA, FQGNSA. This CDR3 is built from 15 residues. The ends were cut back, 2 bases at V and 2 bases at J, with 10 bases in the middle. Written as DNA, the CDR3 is TGTGCCAGCAGCTTAATAGGGACTGGCAATCAGCCCCAGCATTTT. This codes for CASSLIGTGNQPQHF.

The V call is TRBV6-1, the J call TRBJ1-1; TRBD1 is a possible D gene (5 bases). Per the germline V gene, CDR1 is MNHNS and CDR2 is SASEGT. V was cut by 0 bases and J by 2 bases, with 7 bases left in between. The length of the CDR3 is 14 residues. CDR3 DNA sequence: TGTGCCAGCAGTGAAGCGGGGACTAACACTGAAGCTTTCTTT. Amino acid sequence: CASSEAGTNTEAFF.

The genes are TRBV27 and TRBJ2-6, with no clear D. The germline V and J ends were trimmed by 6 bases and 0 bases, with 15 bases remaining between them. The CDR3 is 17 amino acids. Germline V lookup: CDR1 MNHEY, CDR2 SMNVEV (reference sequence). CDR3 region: CASSPGQTPSGANVLTF. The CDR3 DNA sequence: TGTGCCAGCAGCCCGGGCCAGACCCCCTCTGGGGCCAACGTCCTGACTTTC.

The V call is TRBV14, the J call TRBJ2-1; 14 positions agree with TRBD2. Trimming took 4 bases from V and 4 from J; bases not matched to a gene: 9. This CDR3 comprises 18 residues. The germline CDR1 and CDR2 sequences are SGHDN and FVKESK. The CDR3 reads CASSLLTSGRALYNEQFF. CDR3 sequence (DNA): TGTGCCAGCAGCCTCTTGACTAGCGGGAGGGCATTGTACAATGAGCAGTTCTTC.

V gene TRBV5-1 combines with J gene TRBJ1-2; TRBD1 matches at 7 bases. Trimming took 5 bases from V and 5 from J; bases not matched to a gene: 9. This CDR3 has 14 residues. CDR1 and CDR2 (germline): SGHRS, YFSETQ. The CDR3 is CASRSDRVGYGYTF. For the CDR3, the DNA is TGCGCCAGCAGGTCTGACAGGGTCGGATATGGCTACACCTTC.

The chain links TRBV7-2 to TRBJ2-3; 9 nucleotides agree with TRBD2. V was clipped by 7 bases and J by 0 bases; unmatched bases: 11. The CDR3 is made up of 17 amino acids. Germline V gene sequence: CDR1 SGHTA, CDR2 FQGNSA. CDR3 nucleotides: TGTGCCAGCACCCTAGCGGGACGAACCTCAAGCACAGATACGCAGTATTTT. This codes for CASTLAGRTSSTDTQYF.

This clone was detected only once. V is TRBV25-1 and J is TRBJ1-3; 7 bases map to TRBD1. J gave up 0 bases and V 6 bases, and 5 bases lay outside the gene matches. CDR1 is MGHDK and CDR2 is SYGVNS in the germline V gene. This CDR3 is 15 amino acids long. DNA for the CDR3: TGTGCCAGCAGGGGACAGACATTCTCTGGAAACACCATATATTTT. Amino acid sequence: CASRGQTFSGNTIYF.

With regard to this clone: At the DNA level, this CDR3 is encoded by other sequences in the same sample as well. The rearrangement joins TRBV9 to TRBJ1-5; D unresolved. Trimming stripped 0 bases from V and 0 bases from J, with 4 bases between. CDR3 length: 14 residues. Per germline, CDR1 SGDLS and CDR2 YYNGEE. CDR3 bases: TGTGCCAGCAGCGTAGGTGGTAGCAATCAGCCCCAGCATTTT. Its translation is CASSVGGSNQPQHF.

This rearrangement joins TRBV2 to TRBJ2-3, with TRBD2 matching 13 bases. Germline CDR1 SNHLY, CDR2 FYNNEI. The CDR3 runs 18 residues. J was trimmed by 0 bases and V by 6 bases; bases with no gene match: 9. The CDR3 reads CASRTSGRPHSSTDTQYF. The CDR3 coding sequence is TGTGCCAGCAGGACTAGCGGGAGGCCGCACTCTAGCACAGATACGCAGTATTTT.

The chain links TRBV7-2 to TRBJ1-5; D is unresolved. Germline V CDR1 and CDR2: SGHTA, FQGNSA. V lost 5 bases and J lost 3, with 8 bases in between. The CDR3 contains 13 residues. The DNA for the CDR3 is TGTGCCAGCAGCCGCACGCCCAATCAGCCCCAGCATTTT. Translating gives CASSRTPNQPQHF.

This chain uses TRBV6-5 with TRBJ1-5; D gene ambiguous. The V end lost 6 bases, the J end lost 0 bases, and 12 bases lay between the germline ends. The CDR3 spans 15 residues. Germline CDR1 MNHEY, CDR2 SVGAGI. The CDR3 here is CASRPTKNSNQPQHF. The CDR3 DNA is TGTGCCAGCAGACCCACGAAGAATAGCAATCAGCCCCAGCATTTT.

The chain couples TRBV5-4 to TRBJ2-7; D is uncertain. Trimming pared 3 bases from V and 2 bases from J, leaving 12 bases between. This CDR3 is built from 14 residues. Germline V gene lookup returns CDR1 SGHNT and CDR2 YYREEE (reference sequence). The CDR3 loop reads CASSSRQDPYEQYF. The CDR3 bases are TGTGCCAGCAGCTCGAGACAAGACCCCTACGAGCAGTACTTC.

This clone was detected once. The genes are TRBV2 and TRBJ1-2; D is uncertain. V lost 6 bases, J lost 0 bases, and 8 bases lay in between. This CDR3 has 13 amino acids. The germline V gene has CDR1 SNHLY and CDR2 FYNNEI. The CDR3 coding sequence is TGTGCCAGCAGGGGGTATTCTAACTATGGCTACACCTTC. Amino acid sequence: CASRGYSNYGYTF.

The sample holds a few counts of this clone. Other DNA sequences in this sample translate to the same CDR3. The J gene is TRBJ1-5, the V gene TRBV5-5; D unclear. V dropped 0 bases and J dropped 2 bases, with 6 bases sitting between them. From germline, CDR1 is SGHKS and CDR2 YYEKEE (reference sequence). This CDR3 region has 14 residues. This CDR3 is CASSLVGGNQPQHF. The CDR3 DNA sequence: TGTGCCAGCAGCTTGGTCGGGGGCAATCAGCCCCAGCATTTT. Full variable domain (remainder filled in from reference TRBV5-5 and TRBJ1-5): DAGVTQSPTHLIKTRGQQVTLRCSPISGHKSVSWYQQVLGQGPQFIFQYYEKEERGRGNFPDRFSARQFPNYSSELNVNALLLGDSALYLCASSLVGGNQPQHFGDGTRLSIL.

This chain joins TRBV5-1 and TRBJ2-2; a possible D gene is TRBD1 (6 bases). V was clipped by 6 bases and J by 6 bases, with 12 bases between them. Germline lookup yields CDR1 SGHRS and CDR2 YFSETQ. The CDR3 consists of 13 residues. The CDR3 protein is CASTLGAPGELFF. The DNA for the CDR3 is TGCGCCAGCACTCTGGGGGCGCCCGGGGAGCTGTTTTTT.

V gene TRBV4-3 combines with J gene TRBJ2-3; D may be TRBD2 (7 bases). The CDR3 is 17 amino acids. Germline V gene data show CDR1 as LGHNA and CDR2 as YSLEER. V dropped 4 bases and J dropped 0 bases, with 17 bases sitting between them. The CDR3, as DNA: TGCGCCAGCAGCCCTGGCGGGGGCGGGTTTAGCACAGATACGCAGTATTTT. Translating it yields CASSPGGGGFSTDTQYF.

The CDR3 is CASSPPSGRIDSIYF. The CDR3 DNA reads TGTGCCAGCTCACCACCGTCAGGGCGTATAGACTCCATATATTTT. The V and J genes are TRBV18 and TRBJ1-3; D perhaps matches TRBD1 (5 bases). Germline CDR1 is KGHSH and CDR2 is LQKENI. This CDR3 has 15 residues. V was pared by 0 bases and J by 11 bases, with 17 bases between.

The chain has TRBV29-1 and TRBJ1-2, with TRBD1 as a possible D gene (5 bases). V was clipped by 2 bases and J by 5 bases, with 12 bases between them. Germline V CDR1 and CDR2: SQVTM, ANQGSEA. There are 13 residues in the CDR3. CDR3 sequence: CSVEKGIGYGYTF. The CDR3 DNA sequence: TGCAGCGTTGAAAAGGGGATCGGTTATGGCTACACCTTC.

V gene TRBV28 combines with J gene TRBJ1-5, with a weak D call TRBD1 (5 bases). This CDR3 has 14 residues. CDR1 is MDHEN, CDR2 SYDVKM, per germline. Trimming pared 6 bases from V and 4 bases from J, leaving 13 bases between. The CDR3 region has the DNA TGTGCCAGCAGCCCTCAGGGAAGAAATCAGCCCCAGCATTTT. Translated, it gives CASSPQGRNQPQHF.

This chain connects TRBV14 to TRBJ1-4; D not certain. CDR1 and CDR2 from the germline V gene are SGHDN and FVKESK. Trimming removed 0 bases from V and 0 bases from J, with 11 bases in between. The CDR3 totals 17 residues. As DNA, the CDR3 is TGTGCCAGCAGCCAAGAAATGCGGCCAGCAACTAATGAAAAACTGTTTTTT. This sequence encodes CASSQEMRPATNEKLFF. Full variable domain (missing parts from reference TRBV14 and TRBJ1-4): EAGVTQFPSHSVIEKGQTVTLRCDPISGHDNLYWYRRVMGKEIKFLLHFVKESKQDESGMPNNRFLAERTGGTYSTLKVQPAELEDSGVYFCASSQEMRPATNEKLFFGSGTQLSVL.

CDR3 bases: TGTGCCGGGGGGTCCGAGGTGGGCACAGATACGCAGTATTTT. Translating it yields CAGGSEVGTDTQYF. This sequence joins TRBV5-4 and TRBJ2-3; TRBD2 is a possible D gene (6 bases). V lost 10 bases and J 1 base, leaving 16 bases between the germline ends. The germline V gene encodes CDR1 SGHNT and CDR2 YYREEE (reference sequence). The CDR3 totals 14 residues.

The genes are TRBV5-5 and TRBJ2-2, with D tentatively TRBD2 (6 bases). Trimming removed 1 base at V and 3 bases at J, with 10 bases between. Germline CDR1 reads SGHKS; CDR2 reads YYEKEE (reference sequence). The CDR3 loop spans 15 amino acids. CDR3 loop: CASSLKGGDTGELFF. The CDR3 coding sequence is TGTGCCAGCAGCTTGAAGGGCGGGGACACCGGGGAGCTGTTTTTT.